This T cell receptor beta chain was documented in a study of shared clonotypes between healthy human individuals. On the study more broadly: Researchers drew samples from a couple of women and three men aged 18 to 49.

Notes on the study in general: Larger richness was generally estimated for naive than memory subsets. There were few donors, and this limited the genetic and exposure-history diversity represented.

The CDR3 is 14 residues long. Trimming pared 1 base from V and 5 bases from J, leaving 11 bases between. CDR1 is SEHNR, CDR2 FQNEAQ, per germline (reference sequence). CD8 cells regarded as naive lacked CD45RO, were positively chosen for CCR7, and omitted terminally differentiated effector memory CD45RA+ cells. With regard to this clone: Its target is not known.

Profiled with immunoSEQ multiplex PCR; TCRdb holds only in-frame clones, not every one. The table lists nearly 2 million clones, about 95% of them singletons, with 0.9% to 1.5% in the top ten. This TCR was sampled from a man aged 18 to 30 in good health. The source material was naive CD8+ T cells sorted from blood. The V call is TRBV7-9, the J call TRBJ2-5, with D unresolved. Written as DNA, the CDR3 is TGTGCCAGCAGCTTAGTAGTTAGGACGGAGACCCAGTACTTC. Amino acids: CASSLVVRTETQYF.